This T cell receptor beta chain was observed in a study of Graves' ophthalmopathy and Graves' hyperthyroidism. This clonotype occurred many times. Amplifying from RNA transcripts, the study obtained TCR beta CDR3 regions. After a first-round RT-PCR with HTBI primers, a second-round multiplex PCR was run. In TCRdb, the multiplex PCR reads were re-called with MiXCR into one record per CDR3 protein. The profile shows under 800,000 distinct CDR3 sequences, 22% of them singletons. It was from 9.5 to 10 ml of fresh peripheral blood that the PBMCs came. The CDR3 length is 14 residues. Germline CDR1 and CDR2: MNHEY and SVGAGI. Trimming left V 4 bases short and J 8 bases short, with 14 bases between.

The sequenced sample was peripheral blood. The V call is TRBV6-5, the J call TRBJ2-2; D gene ambiguous. The sequence was obtained from a young woman with stable Graves' hyperthyroidism. Some clones in this sample may be carry-over from other donors' samples. CDR3 in DNA: TGTGCCAGCAGTTCCCAAGAAAGAACGGGGGAGCTGTTTTTT. It is translated as CASSSQERTGELFF.